These T cell receptor beta chains were read from a single sample in a study of tumor-infiltrating lymphocytes in primary liver carcinoma. One entry per CDR3 protein results from TCRdb running MiXCR on the multiplex PCR reads. The sample includes about 320,000 distinct CDR3 sequences, nearly 60% of them seen just once. The sample consisted of peripheral blood. The receptors derive from a woman in her thirties with primary liver carcinoma and hepatitis B virus infection. Both conserved end residues are part of each CDR3. Fields, in order: V gene, CDR3 protein.

TRBV5-6	CASSFGTGWGGYEQYF
TRBV6-2/TRBV6-3	CASSPARVGNADTQYF
TRBV12-3/TRBV12-4	CASLSGMGYNEQFF
TRBV11-2	CASSSTRTGLMNAEAFF
TRBV12-3/TRBV12-4	CASSLMIGIGNEQYF
TRBV5-4	CASSSRGLTDTQYF
TRBV6-6	CASSYSGQGRTGELFF
TRBV4-1	CASSQVSTGLYGYTF
TRBV29-1	CSVSRLAALAGGGNEQFF
TRBV29-1	CSVDHRGDNYGYTF
TRBV10-3	CAISDGQAASF
TRBV6-2/TRBV6-3	CATRIWEGGYTF
TRBV7-8	CASRSPGQGPYGYTF
TRBV7-9	CTSDDREDEQYF
TRBV12-3/TRBV12-4	CASSLSGGGVNEQFF
TRBV4-1	CASSQGGGRETQYF
TRBV11-2	CASSLGMGGGAVELFF
TRBV29-1	CNVSSQSELAKNIRYF
TRBV12-3/TRBV12-4	CASRRDDSGTDTQYF
TRBV11-2	CVSSGRMSTEAFF
TRBV6-5	CASRWGAADEQFF
TRBV6-2/TRBV6-3	CAAKGFSYEQYF
TRBV5-1	CASGDVAREIGNEQFF
TRBV9	CASSVIPTGGGNNEQFF
TRBV5-1	CASSWEGYEQYF
TRBV11-2	CASSFEGNTETFF
TRBV7-8	CASNLQSSYNEQFF
TRBV7-9	CASSPPSPYNSPLHF
TRBV13	CVSSLGLLLSGAATGELFF
TRBV7-9	CASRLTGEAFF
TRBV24-1	CATRGQGRSGELFF
TRBV30	CAWSSRDRGYTF
TRBV6-2/TRBV6-3	CASSYGGNTEAFF
TRBV11-1	CASSLGHRVLNAEVFF
TRBV12-3/TRBV12-4	CASSLPSGRREGTQYF
TRBV12-3/TRBV12-4	CVSRRSAGELTGELLF
TRBV11-2	CASRSTAGANYEQYF
TRBV4-3	CASSQLWDGRYEQYF
TRBV11-2	CPSSLSLAGEYNEQFF
TRBV6-6	CASSTGLSGYTF
TRBV29-1	CSVGGGLAKQETQCF
TRBV11-2	CSSSWAVGGDTQYF